These 21 T cell receptor beta chains came from one sample sequenced in a study of shared clonotypes between healthy human individuals. Some clones are missing from TCRdb's copy, which holds only in-frame ones; the method was immunoSEQ multiplex PCR. The sample consists of approximately 1.1 million clones, 75% to 80% of them appearing once. The sample taken for sequencing was memory CD4+ T cells from PBMCs. This sample's subset: CD45RA-negative fraction. Receptors were obtained from a man aged 18-30 years in good health. Some clones in this sample may be carry-over from other donors' samples.

This chain connects TRBV6-6 to TRBJ1-4; tentatively, D is TRBD1 (6 bases). Trimming left V 6 bases short and J 0 bases short, with 14 bases between. Germline CDR1 is MNHNY and CDR2 is SVGAGI (reference sequence). The CDR3 contains 16 residues. The CDR3 DNA reads as TGTGCCAGCAGCCCTAGGGGGGCTACAACTAATGAAAAACTGTTTTTT. Protein sequence: CASSPRGATTNEKLFF.

V gene TRBV2 combines with J gene TRBJ1-5; 12 nucleotides agree with TRBD1. This CDR3 is 14 amino acids long. The V gene's germline CDR1 is SNHLY and CDR2 FYNNEI. V lost 3 bases, J lost 9 bases, and 3 bases stayed unmatched. For the CDR3, the DNA is TGTGCCAGCAGTGAGGGGACAGGGGGCCTGCCCCAGCATTTT. It encodes CASSEGTGGLPQHF.

V usage is TRBV30 and J usage is TRBJ1-5; possibly TRBD1 for D (6 bases). Germline lookup yields CDR1 GTSNPN and CDR2 SVGIG (reference sequence). The CDR3 totals 14 residues. Trimming pared 3 bases from V and 2 bases from J, leaving 11 bases between. CDR3 sequence reads: CAWSGEGGNQPQHF. The CDR3 bases are TGTGCCTGGAGCGGGGAGGGGGGCAATCAGCCCCAGCATTTT.

V is TRBV6-6 and J is TRBJ1-2; the match to TRBD1 covers 10 bases. V lost 4 bases to trimming and J lost 4 bases; unmatched junction nucleotides: 3. Germline loops: CDR1 MNHNY, CDR2 SVGAGI (reference sequence). There are 14 residues in the CDR3. CDR3 sequence (DNA): TGTGCCAGCAGTTCTCGGACAGGGGGCTATGGCTACACCTTC. Protein sequence: CASSSRTGGYGYTF.

This chain links TRBV7-9 with TRBJ1-4; TRBD1 is a possible D gene (6 bases). Looked up from germline, CDR1 is SEHNR and CDR2 is FQNEAQ (reference sequence). Trimming stripped 1 base from V and 5 bases from J, with 11 bases between. The CDR3 extends over 15 amino acids. DNA of the CDR3: TGTGCCAGCAGCTTAGGGTCAGGGGAGAATGAAAAACTGTTTTTT. Protein: CASSLGSGENEKLFF.

This clone has a handful of counts. The chain recombines TRBV5-1 with TRBJ2-1; D is possibly TRBD2 (5 bases). Trimming stripped 4 bases from V and 2 bases from J, with 13 bases between. Germline loops: CDR1 SGHRS, CDR2 YFSETQ. The CDR3 consists of 15 residues. The CDR3 is CASSGGSETYNEQFF. The CDR3 nucleotides read TGCGCCAGCAGCGGCGGGTCCGAAACCTACAATGAGCAGTTCTTC.

The V call is TRBV11-2, the J call TRBJ2-3; 7 bases fit TRBD1. V lost 5 bases, J lost 1 base, and 12 bases stayed unmatched. CDR3 length: 17 amino acids. Per the germline V gene, CDR1 is SGHAT and CDR2 is FQNNGV. CDR3 sequence (DNA): TGTGCCAGCAGCCACTACAAGGGGGCGCTTGGCACAGATACGCAGTATTTT. Its translation is CASSHYKGALGTDTQYF.

V gene TRBV30 combines with J gene TRBJ1-6; 7 bases are a match to TRBD1. The CDR3 runs to 15 residues. From germline, CDR1 is GTSNPN and CDR2 SVGIG (reference sequence). Germline trimming cut 4 bases from V and 6 bases from J; bases unmatched to any gene: 9. The CDR3 here is CAWTRQGLFNSPLHF. CDR3 sequence (DNA): TGTGCCTGGACCCGACAGGGACTTTTTAATTCACCCCTCCACTTT.

The chain uses TRBV9 and TRBJ2-5; 12 bases map to TRBD2. CDR1 is SGDLS, CDR2 YYNGEE, per germline. This CDR3 comprises 16 residues. V gave up 0 bases and J gave up 5 bases; unmatched junction bases: 5. DNA for the CDR3: TGTGCCAGCAGCGTAGGGCTAGCGGGAGGGCACGAGACCCAGTACTTC. Translated, it gives CASSVGLAGGHETQYF.

The chain combines TRBV28 with TRBJ2-1; D remains unclear. The V end was cut by 4 bases, the J end by 0 bases, with 10 bases between. CDR3 length: 15 amino acids. Germline values: CDR1 MDHEN, CDR2 SYDVKM. DNA for the CDR3: TGTGCCAGCAGTTCCGTAGCAACCTCCTACAATGAGCAGTTCTTC. Protein product: CASSSVATSYNEQFF.

The V gene is TRBV28, the J gene TRBJ2-7; D might be TRBD2 (5 bases). Germline V lookup: CDR1 MDHEN, CDR2 SYDVKM. The CDR3 covers 16 residues. V lost 5 bases to trimming and J lost 3 bases, with 20 bases between them. The CDR3 region is CASSQGGSTSGYEQYF. The CDR3 DNA sequence: TGTGCCAGCAGTCAAGGCGGGTCGACCTCGGGCTACGAGCAGTACTTC.

This rearrangement joins TRBV6-4 to TRBJ2-3; D possibly matches TRBD1 or TRBD2 (6 bases each). Germline V CDR1 and CDR2: MRHNA, SNTAGT. Deletions cut 6 bases from V and 4 bases from J, with 23 bases between. This CDR3 spans 17 amino acids. The CDR3 here is CASSPGAGVLSADTQYF. CDR3 DNA sequence: TGTGCCAGCAGCCCGGGGGCCGGGGTTTTGTCTGCAGATACGCAGTATTTT.

The chain joins TRBV2 to TRBJ2-5, with D perhaps matching TRBD1 (6 bases). Trimming stripped 7 bases from V and 1 base from J, with 22 bases between. Germline V gene sequence: CDR1 SNHLY, CDR2 FYNNEI. This CDR3 contains 17 residues. CDR3 sequence (DNA): TGTGCCAGCACACGTTTTCGGGGCAGGGGTTCCCAAGAGACCCAGTACTTC. Translation: CASTRFRGRGSQETQYF.

V is TRBV6-5 and J is TRBJ2-2; D gene ambiguous. V was pared by 3 bases and J by 1 base, with 9 bases between. Germline V CDR1 and CDR2: MNHEY, SVGAGI. The CDR3 extends over 15 amino acids. The CDR3 nucleotides read TGTGCCAGCAGTTATCGGCCTAGGAACACCGGGGAGCTGTTTTTT. This encodes CASSYRPRNTGELFF.

This chain joins TRBV7-3 and TRBJ1-1; no clear D. The CDR3 extends over 13 amino acids. The V end was cut by 2 bases, the J end by 1 base, with 5 bases between. Germline V gene sequence: CDR1 SGHTA, CDR2 FQGTGA. The CDR3: CASSLGKNTEAFF. CDR3 nucleotide sequence: TGTGCCAGCAGCTTAGGAAAGAACACTGAAGCTTTCTTT.

This clone was seen only a few times. The rearrangement uses TRBV7-2 and TRBJ2-2; 7 bases line up with TRBD2. The CDR3 is 16 amino acids. Trimming took 2 bases from V and 2 from J; bases not matched to a gene: 5. Germline CDR1 and CDR2: SGHTA and FQGNSA. In DNA form, the CDR3 reads TGTGCCAGCAGCTTACCTAGCGGAGTAAACACCGGGGAGCTGTTTTTT. Its translation is CASSLPSGVNTGELFF.

The V and J genes are TRBV15 and TRBJ2-7, with 7 bases fitting TRBD1. V shed 6 bases, J shed 3 bases, and the junction held 11 bases outside the gene matches. The CDR3 covers 15 residues. Germline V gene sequence: CDR1 LNHNV, CDR2 YYDKDF (reference sequence). The CDR3, as DNA: TGTGCCACCAGTCCCACCAGGGGGAAGAGCTACGAGCAGTACTTC. This gives the protein CATSPTRGKSYEQYF.

V and J are TRBV6-5 and TRBJ1-1; D not resolved. Trimming shortened V by 8 bases and J by 4 bases, and 14 bases separated the two germline ends. The CDR3 has 13 residues. The germline CDR1 and CDR2 sequences are MNHEY and SVGAGI. CDR3 sequence (DNA): TGTGCCAGCTGGAGCTTTTCGGGCACTGAAGCTTTCTTT. Amino acids: CASWSFSGTEAFF.

The chain carries TRBV7-3 and TRBJ1-1, with TRBD1 as a possible D gene (5 bases). The CDR3 has 15 amino acids. V was clipped by 5 bases and J by 0 bases, with 13 bases between them. Germline V CDR1 and CDR2: SGHTA, FQGTGA. CDR3 sequence (DNA): TGTGCCAGCAGCGACACCGGGACGGTGAACACTGAAGCTTTCTTT. Encoded protein: CASSDTGTVNTEAFF.

The chain couples TRBV6-4 to TRBJ1-2; TRBD1 matches 8 bases. CDR1 is MRHNA, CDR2 SNTAGT, per germline. V was clipped by 2 bases and J by 8 bases; unmatched bases: 4. The CDR3 is 13 residues long. The CDR3 reads CASSDQQGGGYTF. CDR3 coding DNA: TGTGCCAGCAGTGACCAACAGGGGGGCGGCTACACCTTC.

This clone came up a few times. The chain is built from TRBV28 and TRBJ1-2, with 7 positions matching TRBD1. This CDR3 is 15 amino acids long. The trim removed 1 base at V and 5 bases at J, leaving 7 bases unmatched. Germline V gene lookup returns CDR1 MDHEN and CDR2 SYDVKM. This chain's CDR3 is CASSLFTGAPYGYTF. The CDR3 DNA is TGTGCCAGCAGTTTATTTACAGGGGCCCCTTATGGCTACACCTTC.